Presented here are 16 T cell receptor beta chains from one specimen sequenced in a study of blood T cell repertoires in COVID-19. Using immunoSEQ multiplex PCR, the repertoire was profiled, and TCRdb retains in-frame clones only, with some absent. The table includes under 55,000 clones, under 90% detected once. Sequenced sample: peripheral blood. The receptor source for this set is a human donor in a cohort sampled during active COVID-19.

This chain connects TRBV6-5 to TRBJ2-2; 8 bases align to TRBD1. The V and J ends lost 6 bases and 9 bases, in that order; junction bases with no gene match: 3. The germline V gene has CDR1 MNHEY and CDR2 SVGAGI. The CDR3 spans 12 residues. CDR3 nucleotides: TGTGCCAGCAGATGGACAGGGAGGGAGCTGTTTTTT. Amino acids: CASRWTGRELFF.

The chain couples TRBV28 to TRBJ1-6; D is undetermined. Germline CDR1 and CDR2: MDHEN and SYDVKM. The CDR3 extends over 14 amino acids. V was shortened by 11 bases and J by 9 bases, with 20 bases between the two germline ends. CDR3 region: CASASRLRVSPLHF. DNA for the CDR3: TGTGCCTCAGCATCTAGGCTCAGAGTTTCACCCCTCCACTTT. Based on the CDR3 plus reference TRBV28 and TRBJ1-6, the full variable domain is DVKVTQSSRYLVKRTGEKVFLECVQDMDHENMFWYRQDPGLGLRLIYFSYDVKMKEKGDIPEGYSVSREKKERFSLILESASTNQTSMYLCASASRLRVSPLHFGNGTRLTVT.

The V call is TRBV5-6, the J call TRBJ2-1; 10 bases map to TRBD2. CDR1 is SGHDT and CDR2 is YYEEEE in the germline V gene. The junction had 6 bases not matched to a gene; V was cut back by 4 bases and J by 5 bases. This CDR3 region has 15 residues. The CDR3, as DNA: TGTGCCAGCAGCCAGGGACTAGCGTATAACAATGAGCAGTTCTTC. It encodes CASSQGLAYNNEQFF.

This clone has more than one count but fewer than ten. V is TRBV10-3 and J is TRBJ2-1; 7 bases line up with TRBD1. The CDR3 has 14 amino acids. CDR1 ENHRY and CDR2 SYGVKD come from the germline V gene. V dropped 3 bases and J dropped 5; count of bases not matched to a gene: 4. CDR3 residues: CAISDSTGNNEQFF. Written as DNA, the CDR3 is TGTGCCATCAGTGACTCGACAGGGAACAATGAGCAGTTCTTC.

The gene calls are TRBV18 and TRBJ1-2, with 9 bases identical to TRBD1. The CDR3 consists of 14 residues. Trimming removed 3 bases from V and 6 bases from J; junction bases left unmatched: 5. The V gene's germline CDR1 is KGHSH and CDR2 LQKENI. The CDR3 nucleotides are TGTGCCAGCTCACCGGGGACAGGGCTTGATGGCTACACCTTC. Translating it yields CASSPGTGLDGYTF.

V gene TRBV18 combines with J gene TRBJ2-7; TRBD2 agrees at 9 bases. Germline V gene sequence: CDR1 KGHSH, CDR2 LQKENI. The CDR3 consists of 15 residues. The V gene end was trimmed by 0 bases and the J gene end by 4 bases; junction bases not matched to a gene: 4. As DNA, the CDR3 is TGTGCCAGCTCACCACCGGTAGCGGGGGCGTACGAGCAGTACTTC. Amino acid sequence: CASSPPVAGAYEQYF. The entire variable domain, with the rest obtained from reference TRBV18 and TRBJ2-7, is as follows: NAGVMQNPRHLVRRRGQEARLRCSPMKGHSHVYWYRQLPEEGLKFMVYLQKENIIDESGMPKERFSAEFPKEGPSILRIQQVVRGDSAAYFCASSPPVAGAYEQYFGPGTRLTVT.

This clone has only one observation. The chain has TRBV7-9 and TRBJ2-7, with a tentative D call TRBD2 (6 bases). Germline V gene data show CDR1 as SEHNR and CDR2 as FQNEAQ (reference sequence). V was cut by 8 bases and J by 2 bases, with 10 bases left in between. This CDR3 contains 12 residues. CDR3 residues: CASGGETYEQYF. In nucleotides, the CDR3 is TGTGCCAGCGGCGGGGAAACCTACGAGCAGTACTTC.

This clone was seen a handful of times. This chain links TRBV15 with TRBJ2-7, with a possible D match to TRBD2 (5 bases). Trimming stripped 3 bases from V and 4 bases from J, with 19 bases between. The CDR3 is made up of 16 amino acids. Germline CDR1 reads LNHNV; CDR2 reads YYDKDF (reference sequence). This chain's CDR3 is CATSRSFSETPYEQYF. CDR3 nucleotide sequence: TGTGCCACCAGCAGGAGTTTTAGCGAAACCCCGTACGAGCAGTACTTC.

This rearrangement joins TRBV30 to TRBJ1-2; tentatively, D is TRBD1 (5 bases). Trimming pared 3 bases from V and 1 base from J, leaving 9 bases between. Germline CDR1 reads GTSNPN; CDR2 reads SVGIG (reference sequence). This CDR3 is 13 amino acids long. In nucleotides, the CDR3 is TGTGCCTGGAGGGACACCTATAACTATGGCTACACCTTC. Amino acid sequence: CAWRDTYNYGYTF.

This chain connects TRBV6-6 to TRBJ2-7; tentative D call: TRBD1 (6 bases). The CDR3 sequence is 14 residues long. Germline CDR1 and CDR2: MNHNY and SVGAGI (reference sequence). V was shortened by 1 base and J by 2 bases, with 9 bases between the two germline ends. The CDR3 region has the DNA TGTGCCAGCAGTTACTTGGGGGACACCTACGAGCAGTACTTC. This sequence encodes CASSYLGDTYEQYF.

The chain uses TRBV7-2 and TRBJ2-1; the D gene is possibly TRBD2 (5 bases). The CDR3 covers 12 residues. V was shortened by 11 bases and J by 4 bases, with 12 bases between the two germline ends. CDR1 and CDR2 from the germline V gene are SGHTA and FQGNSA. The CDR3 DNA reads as TGTGCCTCCGGGCGGAGGTACAATGAGCAGTTCTTC. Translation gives CASGRRYNEQFF.

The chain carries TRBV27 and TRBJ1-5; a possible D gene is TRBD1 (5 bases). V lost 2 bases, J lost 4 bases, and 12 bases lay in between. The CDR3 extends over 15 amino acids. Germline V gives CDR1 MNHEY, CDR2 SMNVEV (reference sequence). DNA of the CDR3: TGTGCCAGCAGTTTAAGTACAGGTATGAATCAGCCCCAGCATTTT. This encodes CASSLSTGMNQPQHF.

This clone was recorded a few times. The CDR3 loop reads CSVEEWGPNYGYTF. In DNA form, the CDR3 reads TGCAGCGTTGAAGAATGGGGCCCTAACTATGGCTACACCTTC. This rearrangement joins TRBV29-1 to TRBJ1-2; D may be TRBD1 (5 bases). The CDR3 is 14 residues long. Per the germline V gene, CDR1 is SQVTM and CDR2 is ANQGSEA. V shed 0 bases and J shed 0 bases, with 8 bases lying between them.

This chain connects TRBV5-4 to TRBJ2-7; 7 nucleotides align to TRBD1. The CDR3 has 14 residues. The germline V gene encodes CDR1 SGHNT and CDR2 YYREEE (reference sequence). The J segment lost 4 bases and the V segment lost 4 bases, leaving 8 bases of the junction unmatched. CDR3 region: CASSTGTVMYEQYF. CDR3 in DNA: TGTGCCAGCAGCACTGGGACAGTGATGTACGAGCAGTACTTC. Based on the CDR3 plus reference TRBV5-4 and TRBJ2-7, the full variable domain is ETGVTQSPTHLIKTRGQQVTLRCSSQSGHNTVSWYQQALGQGPQFIFQYYREEENGRGNFPPRFSGLQFPNYSSELNVNALELDDSALYLCASSTGTVMYEQYFGPGTRLTVT.

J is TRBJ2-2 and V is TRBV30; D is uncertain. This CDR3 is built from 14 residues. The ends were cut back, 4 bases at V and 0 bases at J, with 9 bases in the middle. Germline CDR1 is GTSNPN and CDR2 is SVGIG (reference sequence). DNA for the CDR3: TGTGCCTGGAACTTAGCCGCGAACACCGGGGAGCTGTTTTTT. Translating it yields CAWNLAANTGELFF.

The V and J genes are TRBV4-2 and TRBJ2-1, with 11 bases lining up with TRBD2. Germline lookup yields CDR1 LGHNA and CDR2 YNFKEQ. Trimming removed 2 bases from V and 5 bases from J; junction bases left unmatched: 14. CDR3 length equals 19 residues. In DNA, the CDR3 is TGTGCCAGCAGCCAACATCAGGTCGCTACTAGCGGGGGAAACAATGAGCAGTTCTTC. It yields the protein CASSQHQVATSGGNNEQFF.